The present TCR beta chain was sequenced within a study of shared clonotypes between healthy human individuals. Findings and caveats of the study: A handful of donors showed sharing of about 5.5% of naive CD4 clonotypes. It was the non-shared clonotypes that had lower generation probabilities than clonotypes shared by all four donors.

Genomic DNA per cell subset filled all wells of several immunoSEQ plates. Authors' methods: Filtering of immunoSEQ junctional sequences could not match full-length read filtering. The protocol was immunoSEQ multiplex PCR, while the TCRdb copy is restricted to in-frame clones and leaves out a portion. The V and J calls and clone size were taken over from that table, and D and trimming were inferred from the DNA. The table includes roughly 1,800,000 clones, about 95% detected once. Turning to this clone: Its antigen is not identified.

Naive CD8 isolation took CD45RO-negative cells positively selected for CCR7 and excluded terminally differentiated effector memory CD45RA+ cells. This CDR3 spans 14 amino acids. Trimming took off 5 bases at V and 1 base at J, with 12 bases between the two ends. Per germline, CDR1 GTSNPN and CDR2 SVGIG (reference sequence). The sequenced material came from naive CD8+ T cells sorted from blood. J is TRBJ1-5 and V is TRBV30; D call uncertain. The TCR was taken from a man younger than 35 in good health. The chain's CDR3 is CAWDVSGSNQPQHF. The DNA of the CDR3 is TGTGCCTGGGATGTTTCGGGCAGCAATCAGCCCCAGCATTTT. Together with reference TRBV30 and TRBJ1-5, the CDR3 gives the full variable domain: SQTIHQWPATLVQPVGSPLSLECTVEGTSNPNLYWYRQAAGRGLQLLFYSVGIGQISSEVPQNLSASRPQDRQFILSSKKLLLSDSGFYLCAWDVSGSNQPQHFGDGTRLSIL.